This passage covers 26 T cell receptor beta chains from one sample sequenced in a study of blood T cells in healthy people across ages. Through a sample-barcoded 5' primer and a J-beta primer mix, a second PCR was run for roughly 6 to 12 cycles. MiXCR was run by TCRdb on the 5' RACE reads, yielding one entry per CDR3 protein. The table records over a million distinct CDR3 sequences, less than 45% of them present only once. Sequencing used blood. The receptors were gathered from a woman between 18 and 29 years old in good health.

The gene calls are TRBV13 and TRBJ2-7; the D is unclear. V lost 4 bases and J lost 0, with 7 bases in between. In germline, CDR1 is PRHDT, CDR2 FYEKMQ (reference sequence). CDR3 length: 13 amino acids. CDR3 amino acids: CASSSPDSYEQYF. For the CDR3, the DNA is TGTGCCAGCAGCTCCCCGGACTCCTACGAGCAGTACTTC.

This clonotype occurred a few times. The chain combines TRBV9 with TRBJ2-7; the D gene is possibly TRBD2 (6 bases). V lost 1 base to trimming and J lost 0 bases, with 14 bases between them. The CDR3 loop spans 16 amino acids. The germline V gene has CDR1 SGDLS and CDR2 YYNGEE. CDR3 coding DNA: TGTGCCAGCAGCGTATCCGGGACTCACCCCTCCTACGAGCAGTACTTC. This codes for CASSVSGTHPSYEQYF. The variable domain in full, with the rest retrieved from reference TRBV9 and TRBJ2-7, is DSGVTQTPKHLITATGQRVTLRCSPRSGDLSVYWYQQSLDQGLQFLIQYYNGEERAKGNILERFSAQQFPDLHSELNLSSLELGDSALYFCASSVSGTHPSYEQYFGPGTRLTVT.

V gene TRBV20-1 combines with J gene TRBJ1-1, with D possibly TRBD1 on 6 matching bases. The CDR3 runs 12 residues. The V gene's germline CDR1 is DFQATT and CDR2 SNEGSKA (reference sequence). V gave up 7 bases and J gave up 6 bases, with 15 bases separating them. Here the CDR3 DNA reads TGCAGTGTTACGGGGGCTTACTCTGAAGCTTTCTTT. Translated, it gives CSVTGAYSEAFF.

This sequence joins TRBV11-3 and TRBJ2-3; 11 bases match TRBD2. Germline values: CDR1 SGHNT, CDR2 YENEEA. V lost 4 bases and J lost 2; bases outside the gene matches: 5. This CDR3 region has 16 residues. The CDR3 sequence: CASSSGTSGFTDTQYF. In DNA, the CDR3 is TGTGCCAGCAGCTCCGGGACTAGCGGATTCACAGATACGCAGTATTTT.

The sample holds a few counts of this clonotype. The chain has TRBV4-3 and TRBJ2-1; D is possibly TRBD1 or TRBD2 (5 bases each). Looked up from germline, CDR1 is LGHNA and CDR2 is YSLEER. The CDR3 sequence is 14 residues long. V lost 6 bases and J 2 bases, leaving 11 bases between the germline ends. The DNA of the CDR3 is TGCGCCAGCAGGAGGGACGTGACCTACAATGAGCAGTTCTTC. It translates to CASRRDVTYNEQFF.

The chain has TRBV20-1 and TRBJ2-1, with D uncertain. Looked up from germline, CDR1 is DFQATT and CDR2 is SNEGSKA (reference sequence). The length of the CDR3 is 13 residues. The V and J ends lost 8 bases and 1 base respectively, with 12 bases between them. The CDR3 reads CSCGQRSYNEQFF. The CDR3 nucleotides read TGCAGTTGTGGGCAACGGTCCTACAATGAGCAGTTCTTC.

V and J are TRBV10-3 and TRBJ2-5; D may be TRBD1 (7 bases). CDR1 ENHRY and CDR2 SYGVKD come from the germline V gene. The CDR3 contains 15 residues. V was clipped by 3 bases and J by 2 bases, with 13 bases between them. CDR3 protein: CAISDGAGGQETQYF. The CDR3 coding sequence is TGTGCCATCAGTGATGGGGCAGGGGGGCAAGAGACCCAGTACTTC.

This chain links TRBV28 with TRBJ1-6; 7 bases are a match to TRBD1. CDR3 size: 14 residues. The V and J ends lost 6 bases and 13 bases, in that order; junction bases with no gene match: 12. Germline V gene data show CDR1 as MDHEN and CDR2 as SYDVKM. The CDR3 region has the DNA TGTGCCAGCAGCTCCGGGACAGTTCATCTTCCCCTCCACTTT. Its translation is CASSSGTVHLPLHF.

This chain connects TRBV4-3 to TRBJ2-3, with 8 bases matching TRBD2. Germline CDR1 is LGHNA and CDR2 is YSLEER. V was clipped by 0 bases and J by 2 bases; unmatched bases: 7. The CDR3 is 17 amino acids. This chain's CDR3 is CASSQDGLAGFTDTQYF. The CDR3 nucleotides read TGCGCCAGCAGCCAAGATGGCCTAGCGGGTTTCACAGATACGCAGTATTTT.

This chain uses TRBV12-3 or TRBV12-4 with TRBJ1-1; D is possibly TRBD1 (5 bases). V was clipped by 11 bases and J by 4 bases, with 17 bases between them. This CDR3 contains 13 residues. The DNA of the CDR3 is TGTGCCTCAAGTGAGGGGCCAGCCACTGAAGCTTTCTTT. It codes for CASSEGPATEAFF.

This clonotype was counted between two and nine times. J is TRBJ1-2 and V is TRBV20-1, with a weak D call TRBD1 (5 bases). Trimming left V 5 bases short and J 6 bases short, with 22 bases between. In germline, CDR1 is DFQATT, CDR2 SNEGSKA (reference sequence). The CDR3 extends over 15 amino acids. This chain's CDR3 is CSAPKSGRLMNGYTF. CDR3 in DNA: TGCAGTGCTCCTAAATCGGGACGGCTTATGAATGGCTACACCTTC.

This clonotype was detected a few times. This chain connects TRBV12-3 or TRBV12-4 to TRBJ2-7; no clear D. V was cut by 2 bases and J by 3 bases, with 11 bases left in between. CDR3 length equals 14 residues. In nucleotides, the CDR3 is TGTGCCAGCAGTTTATCGGGCTATGACTACGAGCAGTACTTC. Protein: CASSLSGYDYEQYF.

This sequence joins TRBV20-1 and TRBJ1-5, with D unclear. The CDR3 sequence is 12 residues long. Germline V CDR1 and CDR2: DFQATT, SNEGSKA (reference sequence). V lost 6 bases, J lost 6 bases, and 12 bases lay in between. The CDR3 reads CSAKRSGQPQHF. The CDR3 DNA reads TGCAGTGCAAAAAGGTCGGGTCAGCCCCAGCATTTT.

The sample holds one count of this clonotype. The genes are TRBV4-3 and TRBJ1-1, with TRBD1 identical over 9 bases. The length of the CDR3 is 16 residues. Unmatched junction bases numbered 9, after V lost 3 bases and J lost 4 bases. CDR1 is LGHNA and CDR2 is YSLEER in the germline V gene. The CDR3 bases are TGCGCCAGCAGCCATGAACCGGGACAGGGAGTCACTGAAGCTTTCTTT. This translates into CASSHEPGQGVTEAFF.

This clonotype was detected only a few times. The chain links TRBV25-1 to TRBJ1-6; 7 bases are a match to TRBD1. Germline CDR1 and CDR2: MGHDK and SYGVNS. The CDR3 is made up of 16 amino acids. Trimming took 1 base from V and 7 from J; bases not matched to a gene: 7. CDR3 nucleotides: TGTGCCAGCAGTGAATTGGTACAACAGGGGAATTCACCCCTCCACTTT. Protein: CASSELVQQGNSPLHF.

The rearrangement uses TRBV4-3 and TRBJ2-3; D not resolved. This CDR3 spans 14 amino acids. Trimming stripped 0 bases from V and 3 bases from J, with 7 bases between. The germline CDR1 and CDR2 sequences are LGHNA and YSLEER. In nucleotides, the CDR3 is TGCGCCAGCAGCCAAGAGTGGTTAACAGATACGCAGTATTTT. Translating it yields CASSQEWLTDTQYF.

The chain joins TRBV7-2 to TRBJ2-1, with 7 bases that match TRBD2. With the DNA end fitting TRBJ2-7 better, the J assignment may be wrong. Germline V gene sequence: CDR1 SGHTA, CDR2 FQGNSA. The CDR3 covers 16 residues. CDR3 protein: CASSLVGLADGNEQYF. The CDR3 coding sequence is TGTGCCAGCAGCTTAGTAGGGCTAGCGGACGGGAATGAGCAGTACTTC.

This clonotype was counted only a few times. The V gene is TRBV2, the J gene TRBJ2-1; no clear D gene. V was clipped by 6 bases and J by 0 bases, with 15 bases between them. Per germline, CDR1 SNHLY and CDR2 FYNNEI. This CDR3 contains 16 residues. The CDR3 reads CASRTPRGSSYNEQFF. CDR3 bases: TGTGCCAGCAGAACCCCCAGAGGAAGCTCCTACAATGAGCAGTTCTTC. Looking up the rest from reference TRBV2 and TRBJ2-1 gives the full variable domain: EPEVTQTPSHQVTQMGQEVILRCVPISNHLYFYWYRQILGQKVEFLVSFYNNEISEKSEIFDDQFSVERPDGSNFTLKIRSTKLEDSAMYFCASRTPRGSSYNEQFFGPGTRLTVL.

The V and J genes are TRBV30 and TRBJ1-2, with D unresolved. The CDR3 length is 13 residues. The V end was cut by 7 bases, the J end by 4 bases, with 16 bases between. Germline V lookup: CDR1 GTSNPN, CDR2 SVGIG (reference sequence). The CDR3 sequence: CASAGSLVYGYTF. Written as DNA, the CDR3 is TGTGCCTCCGCGGGGAGTCTGGTCTATGGCTACACCTTC.

The V and J genes are TRBV4-2 and TRBJ2-2; D not resolved. This CDR3 comprises 14 residues. Germline values: CDR1 LGHNA, CDR2 YNFKEQ. V shed 0 bases and J shed 9 bases, with 11 bases lying between them. The CDR3 protein is CASSQDSRYWELFF. CDR3 in DNA: TGTGCCAGCAGCCAAGACTCCCGGTACTGGGAGCTGTTTTTT.

This clonotype was picked up many times. The genes are TRBV9 and TRBJ2-5, with TRBD1 matching over 7 bases. Germline V lookup: CDR1 SGDLS, CDR2 YYNGEE. CDR3 length: 13 residues. Unmatched junction bases numbered 3, after V lost 5 bases and J lost 2 bases. CDR3 DNA: TGTGCCAGCAGTGGGACAGTACAAGAGACCCAGTACTTC. Translation gives CASSGTVQETQYF.

This chain uses TRBV14 with TRBJ1-2; 7 nucleotides align to TRBD1. The germline V gene encodes CDR1 SGHDN and CDR2 FVKESK. The CDR3 contains 16 residues. J was trimmed by 6 bases and V by 4 bases; bases with no gene match: 14. CDR3 nucleotides: TGTGCCAGCAGCCCCTACAGGGGCGATAATATCCATGGCTACACCTTC. Amino acids: CASSPYRGDNIHGYTF.

V and J are TRBV9 and TRBJ1-4, with a weak D call TRBD1 (5 bases). The CDR3 consists of 16 residues. CDR1 is SGDLS, CDR2 YYNGEE, per germline. V was trimmed by 4 bases and J by 0 bases, leaving 13 bases between them. The CDR3: CASSIGETATNEKLFF. DNA for the CDR3: TGTGCCAGCAGCATAGGAGAGACAGCAACTAATGAAAAACTGTTTTTT.

CDR3 in amino acids: CASSQDGDSYTF. The CDR3 coding sequence is TGCGCCAGCAGCCAAGATGGGGATAGCTACACCTTC. The chain combines TRBV4-1 with TRBJ1-2; D is undetermined. V lost 0 bases to trimming and J lost 9 bases, with 8 bases between them. In germline, CDR1 is MGHRA, CDR2 YSYEKL. This CDR3 contains 12 residues.

Concerning this clonotype itself: One junction end does not reproduce the germline sequence, and a read error may be involved. The chain carries TRBV29-1 and TRBJ2-3, with a weak D call TRBD2 (6 bases). This CDR3 comprises 13 residues. Germline assignment: CDR1 SQVTM and CDR2 ANQGSEA. CDR3 region: CSMMGTATETQYF. The CDR3 DNA reads TGCAGTATGATGGGGACTGCTACAGAGACGCAGTATTTT.

This clonotype was seen more than once but under ten times. The CDR3 is CASSLSPQSNSPLHF. The CDR3 bases are TGTGCCAGCAGTTTATCGCCACAGTCTAATTCACCCCTCCACTTT. This chain uses TRBV27 with TRBJ1-6, with unresolved D. The germline V and J ends were trimmed by 0 bases and 6 bases, with 9 bases remaining between them. The CDR3 sequence is 15 residues long. Germline loops: CDR1 MNHEY, CDR2 SMNVEV (reference sequence).